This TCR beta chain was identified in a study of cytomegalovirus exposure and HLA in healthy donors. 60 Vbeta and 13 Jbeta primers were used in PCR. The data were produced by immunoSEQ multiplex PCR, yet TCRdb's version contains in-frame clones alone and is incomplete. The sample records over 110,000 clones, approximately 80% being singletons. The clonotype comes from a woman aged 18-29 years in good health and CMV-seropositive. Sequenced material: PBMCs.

The CDR3 reads CASSVGPSAETQYF. In DNA, the CDR3 is TGTGCCAGCAGCGTAGGCCCTAGCGCGGAGACCCAGTACTTC. The chain employs TRBV9 and TRBJ2-5; D may be TRBD2 (6 bases). From germline, CDR1 is SGDLS and CDR2 YYNGEE. V lost 0 bases and J lost 5, with 11 bases in between. The length of the CDR3 is 14 residues.